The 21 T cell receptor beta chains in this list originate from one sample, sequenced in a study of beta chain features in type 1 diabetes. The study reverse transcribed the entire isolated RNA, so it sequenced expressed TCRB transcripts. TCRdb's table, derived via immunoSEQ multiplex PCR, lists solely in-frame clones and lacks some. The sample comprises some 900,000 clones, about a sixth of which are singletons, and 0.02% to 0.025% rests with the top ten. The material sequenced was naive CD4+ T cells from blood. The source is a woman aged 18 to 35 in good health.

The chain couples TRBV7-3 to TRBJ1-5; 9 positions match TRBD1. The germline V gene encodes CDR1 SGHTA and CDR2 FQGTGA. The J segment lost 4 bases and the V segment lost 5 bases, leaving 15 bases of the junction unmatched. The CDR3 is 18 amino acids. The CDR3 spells CASSLWDREKDSNQPQHF. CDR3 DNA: TGTGCCAGCAGCCTCTGGGACAGGGAAAAGGATAGTAATCAGCCCCAGCATTTT.

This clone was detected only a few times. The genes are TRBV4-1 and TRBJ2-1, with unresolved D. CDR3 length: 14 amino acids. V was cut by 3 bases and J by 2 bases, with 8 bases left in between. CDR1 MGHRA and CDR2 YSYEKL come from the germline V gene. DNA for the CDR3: TGCGCCAGCAGCCACCCTACCACCTACAATGAGCAGTTCTTC. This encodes CASSHPTTYNEQFF.

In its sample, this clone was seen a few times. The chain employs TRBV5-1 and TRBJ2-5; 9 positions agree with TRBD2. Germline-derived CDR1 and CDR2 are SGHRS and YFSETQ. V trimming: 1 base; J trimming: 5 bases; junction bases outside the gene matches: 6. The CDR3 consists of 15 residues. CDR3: CASSLPAGGTETQYF. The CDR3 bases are TGCGCCAGCAGCTTGCCGGCGGGAGGGACGGAGACCCAGTACTTC.

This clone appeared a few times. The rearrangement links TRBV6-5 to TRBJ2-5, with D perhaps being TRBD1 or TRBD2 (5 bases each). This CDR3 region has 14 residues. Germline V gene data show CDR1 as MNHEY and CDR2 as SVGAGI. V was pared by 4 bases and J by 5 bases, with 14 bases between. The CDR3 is CASSSAGSGETQYF. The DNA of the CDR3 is TGTGCCAGCAGTTCGGCAGGGAGCGGCGAGACCCAGTACTTC.

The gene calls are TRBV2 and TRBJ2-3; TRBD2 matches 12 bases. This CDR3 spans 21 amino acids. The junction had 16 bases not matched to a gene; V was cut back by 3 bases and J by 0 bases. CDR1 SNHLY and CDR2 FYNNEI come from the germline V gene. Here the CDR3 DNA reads TGTGCCAGCAGTGATCAAAGGCCGGGACTAGCGGGCCTTCCAAGCACAGATACGCAGTATTTT. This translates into CASSDQRPGLAGLPSTDTQYF.

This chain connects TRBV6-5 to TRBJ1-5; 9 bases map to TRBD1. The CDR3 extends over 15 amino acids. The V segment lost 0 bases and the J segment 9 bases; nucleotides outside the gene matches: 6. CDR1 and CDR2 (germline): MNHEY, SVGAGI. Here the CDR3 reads CASSYSMGQGAPQHF. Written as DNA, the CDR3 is TGTGCCAGCAGTTACTCGATGGGACAGGGAGCGCCCCAGCATTTT.

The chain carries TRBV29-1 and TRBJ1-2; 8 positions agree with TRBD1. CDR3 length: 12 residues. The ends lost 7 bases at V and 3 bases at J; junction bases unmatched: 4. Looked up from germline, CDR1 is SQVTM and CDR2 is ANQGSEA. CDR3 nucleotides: TGCAGCGCCTCACAGGGGGACTATGGCTACACCTTC. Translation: CSASQGDYGYTF.

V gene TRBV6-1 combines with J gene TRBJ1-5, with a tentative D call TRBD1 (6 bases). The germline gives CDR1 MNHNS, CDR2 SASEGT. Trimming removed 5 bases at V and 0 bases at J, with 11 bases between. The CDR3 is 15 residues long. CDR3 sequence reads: CASSPGTPSNQPQHF. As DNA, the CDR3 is TGTGCCAGCAGTCCAGGGACACCTAGCAATCAGCCCCAGCATTTT.

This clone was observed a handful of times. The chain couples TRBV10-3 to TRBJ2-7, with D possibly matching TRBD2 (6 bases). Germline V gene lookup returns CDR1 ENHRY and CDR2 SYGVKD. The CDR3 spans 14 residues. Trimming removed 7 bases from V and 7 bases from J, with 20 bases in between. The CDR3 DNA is TGTGCCATCACCGACGGGACTCCGAATGGGGAGCAGTACTTC. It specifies CAITDGTPNGEQYF.

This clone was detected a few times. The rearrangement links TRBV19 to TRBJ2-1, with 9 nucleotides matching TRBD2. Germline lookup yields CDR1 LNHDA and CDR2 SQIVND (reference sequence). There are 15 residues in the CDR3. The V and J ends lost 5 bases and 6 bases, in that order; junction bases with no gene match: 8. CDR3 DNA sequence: TGTGCCAGTAGTTTCCTGGATAGCGGGAGCAATGAGCAGTTCTTC. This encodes CASSFLDSGSNEQFF. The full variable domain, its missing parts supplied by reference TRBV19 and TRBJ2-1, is DGGITQSPKYLFRKEGQNVTLSCEQNLNHDAMYWYRQDPGQGLRLIYYSQIVNDFQKGDIAEGYSVSREKKESFPLTVTSAQKNPTAFYLCASSFLDSGSNEQFFGPGTRLTVL.

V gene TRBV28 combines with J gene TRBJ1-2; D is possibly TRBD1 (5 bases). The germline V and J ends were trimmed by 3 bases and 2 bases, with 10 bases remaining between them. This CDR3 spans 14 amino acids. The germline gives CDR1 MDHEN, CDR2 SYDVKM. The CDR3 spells CASSFGTVNYGYTF. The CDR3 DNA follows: TGTGCCAGCAGTTTCGGGACGGTGAACTATGGCTACACCTTC.

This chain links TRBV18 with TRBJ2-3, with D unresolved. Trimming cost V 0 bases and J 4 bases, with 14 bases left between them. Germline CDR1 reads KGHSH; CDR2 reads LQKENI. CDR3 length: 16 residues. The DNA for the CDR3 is TGTGCCAGCTCACCACCTCCTGGAAGGTTCTCAGATACGCAGTATTTT. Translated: CASSPPPGRFSDTQYF.

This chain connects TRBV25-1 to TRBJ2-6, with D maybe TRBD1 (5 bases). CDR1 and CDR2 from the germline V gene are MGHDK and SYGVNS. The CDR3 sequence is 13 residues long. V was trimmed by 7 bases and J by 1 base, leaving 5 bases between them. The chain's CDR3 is CASTGSGANVLTF. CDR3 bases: TGTGCCAGCACAGGGTCTGGGGCCAACGTCCTGACTTTC.

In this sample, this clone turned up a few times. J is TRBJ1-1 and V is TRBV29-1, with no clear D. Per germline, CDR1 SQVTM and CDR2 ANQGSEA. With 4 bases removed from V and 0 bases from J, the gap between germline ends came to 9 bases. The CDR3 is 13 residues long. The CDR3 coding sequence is TGCAGCGTTGTTTTACAACTGAACACTGAAGCTTTCTTT. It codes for CSVVLQLNTEAFF.

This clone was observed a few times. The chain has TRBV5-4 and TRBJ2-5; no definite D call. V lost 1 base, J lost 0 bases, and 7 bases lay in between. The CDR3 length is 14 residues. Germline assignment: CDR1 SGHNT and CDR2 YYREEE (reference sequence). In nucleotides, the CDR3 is TGTGCCAGCAGCTTGACCCGGAACCAAGAGACCCAGTACTTC. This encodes CASSLTRNQETQYF.

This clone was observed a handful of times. The CDR3 bases are TGTGCCAGCAGTGAAGCCCCTAGCCGCGATGAGCAGTTCTTC. Its protein product is CASSEAPSRDEQFF. J is TRBJ2-1 and V is TRBV2; D is perhaps TRBD2 (5 bases). Germline-derived CDR1 and CDR2 are SNHLY and FYNNEI. Trimming shortened V by 0 bases and J by 8 bases, and 11 bases separated the two germline ends. CDR3 size: 14 residues.

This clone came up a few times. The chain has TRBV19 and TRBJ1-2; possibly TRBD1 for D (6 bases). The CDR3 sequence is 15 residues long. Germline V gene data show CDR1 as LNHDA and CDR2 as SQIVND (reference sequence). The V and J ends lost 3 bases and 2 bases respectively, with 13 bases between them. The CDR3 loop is CASSIPGGPNYGYTF. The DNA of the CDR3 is TGTGCCAGTAGTATCCCTGGGGGGCCGAACTATGGCTACACCTTC.

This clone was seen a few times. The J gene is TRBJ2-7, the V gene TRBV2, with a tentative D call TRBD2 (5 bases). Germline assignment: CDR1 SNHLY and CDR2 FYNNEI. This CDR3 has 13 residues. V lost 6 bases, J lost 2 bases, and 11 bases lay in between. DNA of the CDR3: TGTGCCAGCAGCCGGACTCAAACCTACGAGCAGTACTTC. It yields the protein CASSRTQTYEQYF.

DNA of the CDR3: TGTGCCAGCAGTTTAGGGACAGGGGTAAATGAGCAGTTCTTC. Protein product: CASSLGTGVNEQFF. The chain is built from TRBV27 and TRBJ2-1, with 10 bases matching TRBD1. This CDR3 has 14 residues. The germline V gene has CDR1 MNHEY and CDR2 SMNVEV (reference sequence). V trimming: 2 bases; J trimming: 7 bases; junction bases outside the gene matches: 2.

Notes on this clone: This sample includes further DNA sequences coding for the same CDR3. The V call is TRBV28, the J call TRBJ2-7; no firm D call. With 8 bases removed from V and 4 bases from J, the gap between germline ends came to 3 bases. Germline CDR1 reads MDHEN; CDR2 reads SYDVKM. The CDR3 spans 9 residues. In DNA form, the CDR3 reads TGTGCCAGCGGATACGAGCAGTACTTC. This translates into CASGYEQYF.

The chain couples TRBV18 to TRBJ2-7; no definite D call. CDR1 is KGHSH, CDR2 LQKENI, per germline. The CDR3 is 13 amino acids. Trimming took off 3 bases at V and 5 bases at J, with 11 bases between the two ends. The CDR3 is CASSPYQENEQYF. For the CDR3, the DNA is TGTGCCAGCTCACCGTATCAGGAAAACGAGCAGTACTTC.